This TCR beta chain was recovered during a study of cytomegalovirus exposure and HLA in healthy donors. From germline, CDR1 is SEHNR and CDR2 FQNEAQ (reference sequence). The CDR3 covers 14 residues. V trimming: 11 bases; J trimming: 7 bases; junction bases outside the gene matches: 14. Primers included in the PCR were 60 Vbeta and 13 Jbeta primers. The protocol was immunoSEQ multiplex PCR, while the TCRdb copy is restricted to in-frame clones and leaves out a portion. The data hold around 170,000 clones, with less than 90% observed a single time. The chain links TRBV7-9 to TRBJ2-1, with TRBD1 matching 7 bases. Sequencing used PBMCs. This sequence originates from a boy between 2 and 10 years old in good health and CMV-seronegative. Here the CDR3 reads CAEIGQGDRNEQFF. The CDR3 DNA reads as TGTGCCGAGATCGGGCAGGGGGATAGGAATGAGCAGTTCTTC. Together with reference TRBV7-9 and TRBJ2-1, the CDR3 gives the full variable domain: DTGVSQNPRHKITKRGQNVTFRCDPISEHNRLYWYRQTLGQGPEFLTYFQNEAQLEKSRLLSDRFSAERPKGSFSTLEIQRTEQGDSAMYLCAEIGQGDRNEQFFGPGTRLTVL.